The rows below give T cell receptor beta chains drawn from one sample of a study of cytomegalovirus exposure and HLA in healthy donors. Produced via immunoSEQ multiplex PCR; TCRdb's table is partial and in-frame only. The table lists 90,000 to 120,000 clones, about a tenth of them singletons. The sample comprised PBMCs. The receptor source for this set is a man aged 40-50 years in good health and CMV-seropositive. The CDR3 runs from the conserved cysteine through the conserved F or W. D genes are given only for firm matches. Clone size is shown for a subset of rows, as once, few, many or a class of expanded clone.

D gene	J gene	V gene	clone size	CDR3 protein	CDR3 DNA
-	TRBJ1-5	TRBV6-5	few	CASSPSNNQPQHF	TGTGCCAGCTCGCCCAGTAACAATCAGCCCCAGCATTTT
-	TRBJ1-2	TRBV7-9	few	CASRPPFARRFDYGYTF	TGTGCCAGCAGGCCTCCTTTTGCCAGGAGGTTTGACTATGGCTACACCTTC
TRBD2	TRBJ2-1	TRBV2	-	CASSVSGSSYNEQFF	TGTGCCAGCAGTGTTAGCGGGAGCTCCTACAATGAGCAGTTCTTC
TRBD1	TRBJ2-2	TRBV5-1	-	CASSLASGGTGELFF	TGCGCCAGCAGCTTGGCCTCAGGGGGCACCGGGGAGCTGTTTTTT
-	TRBJ2-3	TRBV2	-	CASSVTPSSTDTQYF	TGTGCCAGCAGTGTGACTCCGTCGAGCACAGATACGCAGTATTTT
-	TRBJ2-3	TRBV11-1	few	CASSQLGGGGDTQYF	TGTGCCAGCAGCCAATTGGGAGGGGGAGGAGATACGCAGTATTTT
TRBD1	TRBJ2-7	TRBV11-3	-	CASSNSGQGAYEQYF	TGTGCCAGCAGCAACTCAGGACAGGGGGCTTACGAGCAGTACTTC
TRBD1	TRBJ1-2	TRBV7-2	few	CASSPRFGQDYGYTF	TGTGCCAGCAGCCCACGCTTCGGACAGGACTATGGCTACACCTTC
TRBD1	TRBJ2-1	TRBV12-5	-	CASVPGTGTDEQFF	TGTGCTAGTGTCCCCGGGACAGGGACTGATGAGCAGTTCTTC
TRBD1	TRBJ2-2	TRBV19	-	CASRGTVNTGELFF	TGTGCCAGTAGGGGGACAGTGAACACCGGGGAGCTGTTTTTT
TRBD2	TRBJ2-1	TRBV4-2	few	CASSLTSASYNEQFF	TGTGCCAGCAGCCTTACTAGCGCTTCCTACAATGAGCAGTTCTTC
-	TRBJ1-1	TRBV2	few	CASSGAAGAFF	TGTGCCAGCAGTGGCGCCGCGGGGGCTTTCTTT
TRBD1	TRBJ1-1	TRBV29-1	few	CSVEAASTGPYTEAFF	TGCAGCGTTGAAGCGGCGTCGACAGGGCCCTACACTGAAGCTTTCTTT
-	TRBJ2-1	TRBV15	-	CATSSQDWENEQFF	TGTGCCACCAGCAGCCAGGACTGGGAAAATGAGCAGTTCTTC
-	TRBJ2-1	TRBV14	few	CASSQKAAWGSYNEQFF	TGTGCCAGCAGCCAAAAAGCGGCCTGGGGCTCCTACAATGAGCAGTTCTTC
TRBD1	TRBJ2-5	TRBV2	few	CASNLDRGEETQYF	TGTGCCAGCAACCTCGACAGGGGGGAAGAGACCCAGTACTTC
-	TRBJ2-7	TRBV5-1	-	CASSLAGGAGYEQYF	TGCGCCAGCAGCTTGGCGGGGGGCGCAGGATACGAGCAGTACTTC
TRBD1	TRBJ2-7	TRBV5-1	-	CASSSTQGDYEQYF	TGCGCCAGCAGCTCAACTCAGGGGGACTACGAGCAGTACTTC